The following is a TCR beta chain sequence with its context. The repertoire was sequenced with immunoSEQ multiplex PCR; TCRdb's copy has only in-frame clones and lacks some. In the table there are about 210,000 clones, approximately 87% of which are singletons. Deletions cut 2 bases from V and 6 bases from J, with 10 bases between. In germline, CDR1 is MNHEY, CDR2 SVGEGT. This CDR3 region has 13 residues. These data are taken from a study of blood T cell repertoires in COVID-19. Study summary: Samples representing acute and convalescent COVID-19 were sourced from the United States, Italy and Spain. T cells, B-cell-depleted T cells, or PBMCs supplied cDNA or gDNA.

This receptor was taken from a woman in her 70s with acute or convalescent COVID-19. V usage is TRBV6-2 or TRBV6-3 and J usage is TRBJ1-1; weak D call: TRBD1 (6 bases). Sequencing input: peripheral blood. This CDR3 is CASSYGRGAEAFF. For the CDR3, the DNA is TGTGCCAGCAGTTACGGGAGGGGGGCTGAAGCTTTCTTT.